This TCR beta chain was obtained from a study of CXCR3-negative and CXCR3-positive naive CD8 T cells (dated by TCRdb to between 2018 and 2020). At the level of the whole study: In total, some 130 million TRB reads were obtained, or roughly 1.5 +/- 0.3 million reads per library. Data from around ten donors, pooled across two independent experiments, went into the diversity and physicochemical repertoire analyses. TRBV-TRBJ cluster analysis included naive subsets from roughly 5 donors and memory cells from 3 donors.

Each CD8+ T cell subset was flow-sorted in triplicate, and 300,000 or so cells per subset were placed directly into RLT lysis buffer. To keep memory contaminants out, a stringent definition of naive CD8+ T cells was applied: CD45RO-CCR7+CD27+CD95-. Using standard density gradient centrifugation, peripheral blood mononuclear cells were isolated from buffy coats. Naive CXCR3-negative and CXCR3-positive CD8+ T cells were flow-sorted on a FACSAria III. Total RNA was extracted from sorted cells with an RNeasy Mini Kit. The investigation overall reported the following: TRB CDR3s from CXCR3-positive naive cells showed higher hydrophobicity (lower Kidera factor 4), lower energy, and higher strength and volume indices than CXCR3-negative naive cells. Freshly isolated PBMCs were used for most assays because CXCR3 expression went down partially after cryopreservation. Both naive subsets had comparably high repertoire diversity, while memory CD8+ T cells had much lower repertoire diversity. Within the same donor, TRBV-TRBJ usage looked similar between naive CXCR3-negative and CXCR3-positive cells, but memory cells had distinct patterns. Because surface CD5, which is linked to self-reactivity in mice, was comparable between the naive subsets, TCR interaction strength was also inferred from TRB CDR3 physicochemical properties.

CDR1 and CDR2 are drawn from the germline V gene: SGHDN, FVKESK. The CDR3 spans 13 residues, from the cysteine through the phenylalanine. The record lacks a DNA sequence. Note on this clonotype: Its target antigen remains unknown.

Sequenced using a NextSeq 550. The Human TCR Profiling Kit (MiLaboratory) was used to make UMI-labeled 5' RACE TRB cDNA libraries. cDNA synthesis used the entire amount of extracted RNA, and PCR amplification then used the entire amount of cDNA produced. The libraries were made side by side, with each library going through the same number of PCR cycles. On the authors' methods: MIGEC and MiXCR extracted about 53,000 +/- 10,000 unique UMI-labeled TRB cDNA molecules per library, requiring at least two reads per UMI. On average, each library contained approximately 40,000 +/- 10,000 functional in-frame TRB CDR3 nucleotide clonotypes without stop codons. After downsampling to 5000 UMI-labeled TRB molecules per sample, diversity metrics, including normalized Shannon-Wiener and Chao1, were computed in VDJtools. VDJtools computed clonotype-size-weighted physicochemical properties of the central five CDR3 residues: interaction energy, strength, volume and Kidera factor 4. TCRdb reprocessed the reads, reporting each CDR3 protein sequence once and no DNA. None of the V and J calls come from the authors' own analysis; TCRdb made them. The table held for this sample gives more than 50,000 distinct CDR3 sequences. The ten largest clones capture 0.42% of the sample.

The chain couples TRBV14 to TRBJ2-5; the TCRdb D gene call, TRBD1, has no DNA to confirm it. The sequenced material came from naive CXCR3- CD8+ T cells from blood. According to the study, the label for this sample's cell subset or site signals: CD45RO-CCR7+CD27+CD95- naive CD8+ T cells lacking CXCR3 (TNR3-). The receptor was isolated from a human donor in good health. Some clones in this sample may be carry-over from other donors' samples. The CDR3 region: CASSPGVRETQYF.